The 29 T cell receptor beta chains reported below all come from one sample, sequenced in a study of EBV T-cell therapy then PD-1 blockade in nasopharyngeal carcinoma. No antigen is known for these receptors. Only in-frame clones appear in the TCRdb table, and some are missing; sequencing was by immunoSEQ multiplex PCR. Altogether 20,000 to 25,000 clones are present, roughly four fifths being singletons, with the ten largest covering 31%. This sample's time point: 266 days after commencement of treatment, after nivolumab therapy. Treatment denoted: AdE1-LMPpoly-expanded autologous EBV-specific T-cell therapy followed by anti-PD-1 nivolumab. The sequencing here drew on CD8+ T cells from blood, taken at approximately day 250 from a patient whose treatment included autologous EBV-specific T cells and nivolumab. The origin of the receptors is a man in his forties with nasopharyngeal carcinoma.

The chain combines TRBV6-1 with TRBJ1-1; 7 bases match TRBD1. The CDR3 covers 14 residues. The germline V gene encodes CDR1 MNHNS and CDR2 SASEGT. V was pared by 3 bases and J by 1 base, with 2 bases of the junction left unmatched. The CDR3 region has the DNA TGTGCCAGCAGTGACAGGGGGGGGAACACTGAAGCTTTCTTT. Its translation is CASSDRGGNTEAFF.

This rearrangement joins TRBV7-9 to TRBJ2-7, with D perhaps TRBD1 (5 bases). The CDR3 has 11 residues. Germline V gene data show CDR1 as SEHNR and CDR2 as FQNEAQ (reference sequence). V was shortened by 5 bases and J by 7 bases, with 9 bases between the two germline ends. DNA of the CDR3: TGTGCCAGCAGCGGGGCTAGAGAGCAGTACTTC. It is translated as CASSGAREQYF.

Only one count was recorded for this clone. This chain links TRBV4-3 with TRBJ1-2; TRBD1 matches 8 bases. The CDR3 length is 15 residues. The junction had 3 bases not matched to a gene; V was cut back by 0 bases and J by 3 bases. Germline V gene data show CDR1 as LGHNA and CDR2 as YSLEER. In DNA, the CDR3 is TGCGCCAGCAGCCAAGAGGACAGGGCCGACTATGGCTACACCTTC. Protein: CASSQEDRADYGYTF.

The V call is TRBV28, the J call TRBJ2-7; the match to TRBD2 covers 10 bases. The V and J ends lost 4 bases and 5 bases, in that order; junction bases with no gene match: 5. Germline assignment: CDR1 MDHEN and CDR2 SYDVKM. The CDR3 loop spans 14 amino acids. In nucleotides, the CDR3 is TGTGCCAGCAGTTCCCTAGCGGGGGTGGACGAGCAGTACTTC. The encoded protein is CASSSLAGVDEQYF.

This chain's CDR3 is CASSLFLLEQYF. As DNA, the CDR3 is TGTGCCAGCAGTTTGTTTCTACTGGAGCAGTACTTC. This sequence joins TRBV12-3 or TRBV12-4 and TRBJ2-7, with D hard to call. Trimming took off 3 bases at V and 7 bases at J, with 10 bases between the two ends. The length of the CDR3 is 12 residues.

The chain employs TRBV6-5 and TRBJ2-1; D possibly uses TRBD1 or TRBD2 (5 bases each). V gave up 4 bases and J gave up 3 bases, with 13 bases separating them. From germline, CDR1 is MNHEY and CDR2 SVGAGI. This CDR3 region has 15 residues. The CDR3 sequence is CASSSGRSFYNEQFF. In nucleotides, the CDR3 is TGTGCCAGCAGTTCGGGACGGAGCTTCTACAATGAGCAGTTCTTC.

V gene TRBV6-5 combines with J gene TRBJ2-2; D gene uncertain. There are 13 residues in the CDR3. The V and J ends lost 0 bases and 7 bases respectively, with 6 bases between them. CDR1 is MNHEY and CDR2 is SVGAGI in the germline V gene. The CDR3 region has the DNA TGTGCCAGCAGTTACTCGTCGTTCGGGGAGCTGTTTTTT. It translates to CASSYSSFGELFF.

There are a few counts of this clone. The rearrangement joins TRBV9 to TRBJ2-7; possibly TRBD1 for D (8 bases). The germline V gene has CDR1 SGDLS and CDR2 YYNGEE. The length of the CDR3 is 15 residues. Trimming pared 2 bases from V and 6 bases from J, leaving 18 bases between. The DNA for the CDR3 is TGTGCCAGCAGCGTGACAGGGGTAGTAGCGGGCGAGCAGTACTTC. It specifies CASSVTGVVAGEQYF.

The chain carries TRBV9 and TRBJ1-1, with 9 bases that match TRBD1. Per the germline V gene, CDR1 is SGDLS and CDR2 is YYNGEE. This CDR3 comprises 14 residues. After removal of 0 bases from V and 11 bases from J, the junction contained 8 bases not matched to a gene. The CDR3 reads CASSVGDREVAAFF. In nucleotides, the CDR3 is TGTGCCAGCAGCGTAGGGGACAGGGAAGTGGCGGCTTTCTTT.

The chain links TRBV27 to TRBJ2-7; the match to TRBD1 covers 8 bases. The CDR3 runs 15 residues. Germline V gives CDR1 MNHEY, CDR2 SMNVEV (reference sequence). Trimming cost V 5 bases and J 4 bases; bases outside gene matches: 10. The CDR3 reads CASSPRTGRGYEQYF. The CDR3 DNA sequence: TGTGCCAGCAGTCCCCGGACAGGGAGAGGATACGAGCAGTACTTC.

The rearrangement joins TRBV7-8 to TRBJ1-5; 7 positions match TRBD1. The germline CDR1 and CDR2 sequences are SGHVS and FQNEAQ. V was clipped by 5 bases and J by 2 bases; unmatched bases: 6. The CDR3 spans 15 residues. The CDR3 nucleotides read TGTGCCAGCAGCCCCTGGCAGGGGGGCAATCAGCCCCAGCATTTT. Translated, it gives CASSPWQGGNQPQHF.

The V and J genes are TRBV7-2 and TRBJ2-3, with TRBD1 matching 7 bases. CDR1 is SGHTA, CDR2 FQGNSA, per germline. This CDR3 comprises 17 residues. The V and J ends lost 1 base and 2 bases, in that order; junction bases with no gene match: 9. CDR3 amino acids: CASSLEGARYPTDTQYF. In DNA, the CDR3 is TGTGCCAGCAGCTTAGAGGGGGCTAGATACCCCACAGATACGCAGTATTTT.

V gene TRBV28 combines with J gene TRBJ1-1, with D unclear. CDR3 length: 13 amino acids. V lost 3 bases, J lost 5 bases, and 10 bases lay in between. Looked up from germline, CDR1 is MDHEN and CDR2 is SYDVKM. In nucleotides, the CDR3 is TGTGCCAGCAGTTTGAGGAGAGCAACTGAAGCTTTCTTT. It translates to CASSLRRATEAFF.

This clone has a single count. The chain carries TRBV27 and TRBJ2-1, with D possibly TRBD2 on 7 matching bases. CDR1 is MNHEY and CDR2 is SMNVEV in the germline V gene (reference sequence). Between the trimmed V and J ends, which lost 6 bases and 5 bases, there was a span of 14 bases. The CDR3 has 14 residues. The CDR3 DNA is TGTGCCAGCAGGGGAGGGGGTTGGGACAATGAGCAGTTCTTC. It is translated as CASRGGGWDNEQFF.

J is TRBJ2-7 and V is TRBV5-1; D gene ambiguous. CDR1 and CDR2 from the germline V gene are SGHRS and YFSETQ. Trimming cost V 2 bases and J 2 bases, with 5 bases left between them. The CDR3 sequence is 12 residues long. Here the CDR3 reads CASSLVPYEQYF. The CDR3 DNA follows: TGCGCCAGCAGCTTAGTTCCCTACGAGCAGTACTTC.

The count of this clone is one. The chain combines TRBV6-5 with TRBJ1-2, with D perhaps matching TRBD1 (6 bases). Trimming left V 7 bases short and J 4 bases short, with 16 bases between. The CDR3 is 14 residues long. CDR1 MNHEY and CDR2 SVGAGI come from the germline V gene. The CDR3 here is CASTKWGHSYGYTF. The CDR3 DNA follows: TGTGCCAGCACCAAATGGGGACATTCCTATGGCTACACCTTC.

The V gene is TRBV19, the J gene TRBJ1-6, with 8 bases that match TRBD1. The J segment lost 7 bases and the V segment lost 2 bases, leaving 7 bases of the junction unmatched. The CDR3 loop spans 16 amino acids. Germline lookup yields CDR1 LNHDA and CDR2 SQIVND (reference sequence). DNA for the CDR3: TGTGCCAGTAGTATATTGGGGACAGGCTCCAATTCACCCCTCCACTTT. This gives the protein CASSILGTGSNSPLHF.

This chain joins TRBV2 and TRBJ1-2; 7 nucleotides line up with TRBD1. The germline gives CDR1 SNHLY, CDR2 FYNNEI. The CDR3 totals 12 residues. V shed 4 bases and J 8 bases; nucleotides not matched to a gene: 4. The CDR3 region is CASSAGGGGYTF. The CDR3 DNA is TGTGCCAGCAGTGCAGGGGGAGGAGGCTACACCTTC.

The CDR3 nucleotides read TGCGCCAGCAGCCAAGTACGAGGGGGTCAAGAGACCCAGTACTTC. Its protein is CASSQVRGGQETQYF. The chain combines TRBV4-3 with TRBJ2-5, with a weak D call TRBD1 (6 bases). The CDR3 extends over 15 amino acids. Deletions cut 1 base from V and 2 bases from J, with 11 bases between. Per the germline V gene, CDR1 is LGHNA and CDR2 is YSLEER.

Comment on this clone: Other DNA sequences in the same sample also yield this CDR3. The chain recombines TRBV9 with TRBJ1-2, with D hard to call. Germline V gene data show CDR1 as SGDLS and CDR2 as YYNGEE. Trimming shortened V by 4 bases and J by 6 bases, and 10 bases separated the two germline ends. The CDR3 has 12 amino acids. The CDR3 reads CASSPTRDGYTF. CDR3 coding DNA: TGTGCCAGCAGCCCCACTCGTGATGGCTACACCTTC.

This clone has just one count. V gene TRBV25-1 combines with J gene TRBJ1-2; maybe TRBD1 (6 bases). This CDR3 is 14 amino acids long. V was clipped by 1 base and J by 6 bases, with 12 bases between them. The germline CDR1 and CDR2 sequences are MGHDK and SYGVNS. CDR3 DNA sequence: TGTGCCAGCAGTGAATTGGGGGGCGTCCATGGCTACACCTTC. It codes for CASSELGGVHGYTF.

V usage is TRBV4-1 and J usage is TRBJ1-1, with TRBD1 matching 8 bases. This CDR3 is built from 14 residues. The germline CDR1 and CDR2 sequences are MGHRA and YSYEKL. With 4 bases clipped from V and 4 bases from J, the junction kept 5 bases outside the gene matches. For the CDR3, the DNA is TGCGCCAGCAGCCCCCGGGACAGGAGCACTGAAGCTTTCTTT. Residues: CASSPRDRSTEAFF.

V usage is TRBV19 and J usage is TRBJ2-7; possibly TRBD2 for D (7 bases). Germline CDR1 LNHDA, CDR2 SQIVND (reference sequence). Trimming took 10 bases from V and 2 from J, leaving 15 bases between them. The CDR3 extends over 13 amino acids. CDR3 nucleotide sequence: TGTGCCACGGAGGGGGGGGAGACCTACGAGCAGTACTTC. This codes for CATEGGETYEQYF.

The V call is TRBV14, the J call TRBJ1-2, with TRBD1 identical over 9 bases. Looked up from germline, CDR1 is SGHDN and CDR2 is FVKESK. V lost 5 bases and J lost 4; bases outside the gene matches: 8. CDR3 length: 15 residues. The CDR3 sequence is CASSKTGGFTYGYTF. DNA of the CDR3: TGTGCCAGCAGCAAAACAGGGGGCTTTACCTATGGCTACACCTTC. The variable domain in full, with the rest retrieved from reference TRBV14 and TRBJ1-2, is EAGVTQFPSHSVIEKGQTVTLRCDPISGHDNLYWYRRVMGKEIKFLLHFVKESKQDESGMPNNRFLAERTGGTYSTLKVQPAELEDSGVYFCASSKTGGFTYGYTFGSGTRLTVV.

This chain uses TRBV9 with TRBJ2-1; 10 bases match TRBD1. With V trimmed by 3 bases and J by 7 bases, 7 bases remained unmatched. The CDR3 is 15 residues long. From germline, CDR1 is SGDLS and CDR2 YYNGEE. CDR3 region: CASSGPGQGLNEQFF. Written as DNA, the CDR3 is TGTGCCAGCAGCGGTCCGGGACAGGGGCTGAATGAGCAGTTCTTC.

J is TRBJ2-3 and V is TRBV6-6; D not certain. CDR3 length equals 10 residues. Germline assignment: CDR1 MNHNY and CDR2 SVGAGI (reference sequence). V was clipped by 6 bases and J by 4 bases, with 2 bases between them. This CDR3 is CASRADTQYF. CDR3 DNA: TGTGCCAGCAGGGCAGATACGCAGTATTTT.

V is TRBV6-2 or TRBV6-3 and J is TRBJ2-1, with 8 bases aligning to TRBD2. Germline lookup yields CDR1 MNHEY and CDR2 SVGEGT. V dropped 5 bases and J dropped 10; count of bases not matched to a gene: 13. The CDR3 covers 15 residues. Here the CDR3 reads CASSPLAGGLREQFF. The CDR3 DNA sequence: TGTGCCAGCAGTCCCCTGGCGGGGGGCCTCAGGGAGCAGTTCTTC.

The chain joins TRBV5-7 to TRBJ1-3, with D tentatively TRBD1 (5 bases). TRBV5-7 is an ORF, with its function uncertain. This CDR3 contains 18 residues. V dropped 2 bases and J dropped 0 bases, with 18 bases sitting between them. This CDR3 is CASSFWGTALSSGNTIYF. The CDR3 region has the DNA TGTGCCAGCAGCTTCTGGGGGACCGCCCTTAGCTCTGGAAACACCATATATTTT.

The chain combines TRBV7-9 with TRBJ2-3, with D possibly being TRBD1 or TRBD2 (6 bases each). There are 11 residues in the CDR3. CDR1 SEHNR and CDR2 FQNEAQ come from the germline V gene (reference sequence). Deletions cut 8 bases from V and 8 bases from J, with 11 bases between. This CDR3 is CASWGRGTQYF. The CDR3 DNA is TGTGCCAGCTGGGGGCGGGGTACGCAGTATTTT.